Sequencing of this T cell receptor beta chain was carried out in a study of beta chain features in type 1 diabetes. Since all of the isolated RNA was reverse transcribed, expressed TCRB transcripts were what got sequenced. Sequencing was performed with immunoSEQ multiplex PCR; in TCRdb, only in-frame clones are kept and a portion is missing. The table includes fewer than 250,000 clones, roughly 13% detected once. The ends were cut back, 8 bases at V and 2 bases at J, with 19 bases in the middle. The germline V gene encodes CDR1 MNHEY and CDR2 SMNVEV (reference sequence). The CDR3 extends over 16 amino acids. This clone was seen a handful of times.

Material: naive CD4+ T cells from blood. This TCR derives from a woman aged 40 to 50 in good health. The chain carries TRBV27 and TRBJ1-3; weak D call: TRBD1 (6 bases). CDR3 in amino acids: CASSKAGALAGNTIYF. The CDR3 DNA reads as TGTGCCAGCTCCAAGGCAGGGGCCCTTGCTGGAAACACCATATATTTT.